Listed below are T cell receptor beta chains from one sample, sequenced in a study of T-cell reconstitution after alpha-beta-depleted transplantation in children. TCRdb used MiXCR to reprocess the PCR reads, holding one entry per CDR3 protein. This table holds roughly 150,000 distinct CDR3 sequences, 11% found once. Sequencing used PBMCs, obtained before TCRalphabeta/CD19-depleted stem cell transplant. The receptors were gathered from a boy younger than 10 with acute myeloid leukemia, due to receive a stem cell transplant. The CDR3 runs from the conserved cysteine through the conserved F or W. A D gene is named only where the DNA matches it firmly. Rows may omit the clone size; those that give it use once, few, many or a size class.

clone_size: -
v_call: TRBV20-1
j_call: TRBJ2-3
cdr3_length: 18
d_call: TRBD2
cdr3_nt: TGCAGTGCTCGAAAAAATGAACTAGCGGGGGGACCCCCAGATACGCAGTATTTT
cdr3_aa: CSARKNELAGGPPDTQYF

clone_size: many
v_call: TRBV12-3/TRBV12-4
j_call: TRBJ1-1
cdr3_length: 13
d_call: -
cdr3_nt: TGTGCCAGCAGTTTAACAGGGTACACTGAAGCTTTCTTT
cdr3_aa: CASSLTGYTEAFF

clone_size: many
v_call: TRBV29-1
j_call: TRBJ2-5
cdr3_length: 13
d_call: TRBD2
cdr3_nt: TGCAGCGTAGCGGGAGATGTGGTAGAGACCCAGTACTTC
cdr3_aa: CSVAGDVVETQYF

clone_size: many
v_call: TRBV20-1
j_call: TRBJ1-6
cdr3_length: 12
d_call: -
cdr3_nt: TGCAGTGCTAGAGGGGGGGATTCACCCCTCCACTTT
cdr3_aa: CSARGGDSPLHF

clone_size: many
v_call: TRBV5-1
j_call: TRBJ2-1
cdr3_length: 16
d_call: -
cdr3_nt: TGCGCCAGCAGCTTGTCCCTTACGTTGGGAAACAATGAGCAGTTCTTC
cdr3_aa: CASSLSLTLGNNEQFF

clone_size: many
v_call: TRBV15
j_call: TRBJ2-1
cdr3_length: 16
d_call: -
cdr3_nt: TGTGCCACCAGCAGAGATCCAGCGGGACAGTACAATGAGCAGTTCTTC
cdr3_aa: CATSRDPAGQYNEQFF

clone_size: many
v_call: TRBV20-1
j_call: TRBJ2-7
cdr3_length: 14
d_call: -
cdr3_nt: TGCAGTGCTAGAGATTGGGACTTCCAGGGAGAGCAGTACTTC
cdr3_aa: CSARDWDFQGEQYF

clone_size: many
v_call: TRBV20-1
j_call: TRBJ1-2
cdr3_length: 12
d_call: -
cdr3_nt: TGCAGTGCTAGATCCGGGTCTGATGGCTACACCTTC
cdr3_aa: CSARSGSDGYTF

clone_size: many
v_call: TRBV20-1
j_call: TRBJ2-5
cdr3_length: 15
d_call: -
cdr3_nt: TGCAGTGCTAATCGACAGGGGCTAGCGGGAGAGACCCAGTACTTC
cdr3_aa: CSANRQGLAGETQYF

clone_size: many
v_call: TRBV20-1
j_call: TRBJ2-2
cdr3_length: 15
d_call: TRBD2
cdr3_nt: TGCAGTGCTCGGACTAGCGGAACGAACACCGGGGAGCTGTTTTTT
cdr3_aa: CSARTSGTNTGELFF

clone_size: many
v_call: TRBV12-3/TRBV12-4
j_call: TRBJ2-1
cdr3_length: 14
d_call: TRBD2
cdr3_nt: TGTGCCAGCAGTTGGGGACTAGCCAAGAATGAGCAGTTCTTC
cdr3_aa: CASSWGLAKNEQFF

clone_size: many
v_call: TRBV20-1
j_call: TRBJ2-7
cdr3_length: 16
d_call: TRBD1
cdr3_nt: TGCAGTGCACTCCCCCTACAGGGGCAACGGTCCTACGAGCAGTACTTC
cdr3_aa: CSALPLQGQRSYEQYF

clone_size: few
v_call: TRBV7-2
j_call: TRBJ2-4
cdr3_length: 19
d_call: TRBD1
cdr3_nt: TGTGCCAGCAGCTTAGCCGGGACAGGGGTCACACTAGCCAAAAACATTCAGTACTTC
cdr3_aa: CASSLAGTGVTLAKNIQYF

clone_size: many
v_call: TRBV5-1
j_call: TRBJ1-4
cdr3_length: 13
d_call: -
cdr3_nt: TGCGCCAGCAGCTTGACAATTAATGAAAAACTGTTTTTT
cdr3_aa: CASSLTINEKLFF

clone_size: many
v_call: TRBV5-5
j_call: TRBJ1-2
cdr3_length: 14
d_call: -
cdr3_nt: TGTGCCAGCAGCTTGTCGGGGTTTAACTATGGCTACACCTTC
cdr3_aa: CASSLSGFNYGYTF

clone_size: many
v_call: TRBV5-1
j_call: TRBJ2-1
cdr3_length: 12
d_call: -
cdr3_nt: TGCGCCAGCAGCTTGGTTAGTCATGAGCAGTTCTTC
cdr3_aa: CASSLVSHEQFF

clone_size: many
v_call: TRBV12-3/TRBV12-4
j_call: TRBJ2-5
cdr3_length: 12
d_call: -
cdr3_nt: TGTGCCAGCAGTTTATTCGGGAAGACCCAGTACTTC
cdr3_aa: CASSLFGKTQYF

clone_size: many
v_call: TRBV5-1
j_call: TRBJ1-1
cdr3_length: 11
d_call: TRBD1
cdr3_nt: TGCGCCAGCAGCACAGGGACAGGAGCTTTCTTT
cdr3_aa: CASSTGTGAFF

clone_size: many
v_call: TRBV5-1
j_call: TRBJ2-3
cdr3_length: 14
d_call: TRBD2
cdr3_nt: TGCGCCAGCAGCCTCCAGACTAGCGCCGATACGCAGTATTTT
cdr3_aa: CASSLQTSADTQYF